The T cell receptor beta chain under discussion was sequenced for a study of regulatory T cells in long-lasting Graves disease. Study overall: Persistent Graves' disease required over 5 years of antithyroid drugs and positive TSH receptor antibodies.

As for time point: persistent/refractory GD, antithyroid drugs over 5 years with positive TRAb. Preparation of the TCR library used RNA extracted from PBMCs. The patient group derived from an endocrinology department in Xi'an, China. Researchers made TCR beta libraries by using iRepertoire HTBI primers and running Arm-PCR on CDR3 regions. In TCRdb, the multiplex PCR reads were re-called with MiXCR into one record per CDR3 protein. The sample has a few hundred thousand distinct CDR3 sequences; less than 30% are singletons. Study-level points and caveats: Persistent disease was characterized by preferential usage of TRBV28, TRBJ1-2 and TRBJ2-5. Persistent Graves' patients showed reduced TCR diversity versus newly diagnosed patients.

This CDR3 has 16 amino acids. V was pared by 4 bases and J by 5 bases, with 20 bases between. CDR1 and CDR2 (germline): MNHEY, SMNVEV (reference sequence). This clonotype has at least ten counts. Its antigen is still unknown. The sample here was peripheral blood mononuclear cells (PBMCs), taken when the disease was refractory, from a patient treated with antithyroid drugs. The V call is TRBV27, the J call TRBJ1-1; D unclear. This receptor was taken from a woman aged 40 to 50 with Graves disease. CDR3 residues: CASSSERYQGETEAFF. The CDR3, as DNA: TGTGCCAGCAGTTCCGAACGGTATCAAGGTGAGACTGAAGCTTTCTTT.